The 3 T cell receptor beta chains in this list originate from one sample, sequenced in a study of neurological immune-mediated disorders. Indicated time point: longitudinal time-point 3. From the 5' RACE reads, TCRdb called clonotypes with MiXCR, one entry per CDR3 protein. The sample carries around 42,000 distinct CDR3 sequences, approximately 13% recorded once. The specimen sequenced was PBMCs. Source of these receptors: a man aged 25 to 40 in good health.

This clonotype was observed at least ten times. This chain connects TRBV14 to TRBJ2-7; no definite D call. The length of the CDR3 is 13 residues. V shed 2 bases and J shed 3 bases, with 8 bases lying between them. In germline, CDR1 is SGHDN, CDR2 FVKESK. The CDR3 loop reads CASSQNLGYEQYF. CDR3 coding DNA: TGTGCCAGCAGCCAAAACCTAGGCTACGAGCAGTACTTC.

In this sample, this clonotype turned up many times. V and J are TRBV3-1 and TRBJ2-7; 15 bases fit TRBD2. The J segment lost 5 bases and the V segment lost 2 bases, leaving 1 base of the junction unmatched. CDR3 length: 15 amino acids. Germline V gene sequence: CDR1 LGHDT, CDR2 YNNKEL (reference sequence). The CDR3 DNA follows: TGTGCCAGCAGCCAAAGGACTAGCGGGAGGGACGAGCAGTACTTC. Protein sequence: CASSQRTSGRDEQYF.

This clonotype was counted many times. This chain joins TRBV5-1 and TRBJ2-3; D tentatively fits TRBD1 or TRBD2 (5 bases each). V lost 8 bases and J lost 6, with 28 bases in between. The CDR3 sequence is 17 residues long. CDR1 is SGHRS, CDR2 YFSETQ, per germline. CDR3 in amino acids: CASTESPGTPGGDTQYF. As DNA, the CDR3 is TGCGCCAGTACCGAAAGCCCCGGGACCCCGGGTGGCGATACGCAGTATTTT.